This T cell receptor beta chain was observed in a study of T cell repertoires and HLA-DP antigens. Purity of the untouched CD4+ T cells was about 97.7%. After removal of 6 bases from V and 0 bases from J, the junction contained 8 bases not matched to a gene. The CDR3 extends over 15 amino acids. CDR1 and CDR2 (germline): SQVTM, ANQGSEA. Worth noting for this clone: Its antigen is unidentified.

The PCR primers covered 54 TRBV and 13 TRBJ segments. For pre-culture CD4+ samples, the target was around 200,000 T cell genomes. TCRdb keeps only in-frame clones here, not all; method: immunoSEQ multiplex PCR. The sample lists approximately 86,000 clones; roughly 86% were seen once. The material sequenced was CD4+ T cells from PBMCs. The source of this sequence is a man aged 45-65 years in good health and CMV-seronegative. The V call is TRBV29-1, the J call TRBJ2-1, with TRBD2 matching over 7 bases. DNA for the CDR3: TGCAGCGTAAAAACTAGCGCTCCCTCCTACAATGAGCAGTTCTTC. Its protein is CSVKTSAPSYNEQFF.